This entry describes one TCR beta chain. This clonotype has a handful of counts. This clone's antigen is unknown. No base qualities exist here, and no much larger clone lies one base off it. This record belongs to a study of blood T cells in healthy people across ages (dated by TCRdb to 2013 to 2016). For context, the study as a whole: Template switching captured roughly one uniquely barcoded TCR beta cDNA molecule per two T cells in model experiments. Age-related changes in TCR beta repertoire diversity were measured in the study by deep sequencing normalized with unique cDNA molecular identifiers. The donors were split into four age groups: young (average around 17 years), middle-aged (around 37), aged (62) and long-lived (about 82). The study analyzed two additional independent replicas of 1 million unique cDNA reads from the same blood draw for two donors, one aged 18 to 30 and one aged 80 or older.

Systemically healthy Caucasian individuals from Russia, around 39 in total and aged about 6 to 100 years, were included as donors. Each donor gave about 9.7 milliliters of peripheral blood, drawn into EDTA-treated Vacutainer tubes. Ficoll-Paque density-gradient centrifugation was used to isolate PBMCs, with at least 7 million per sample. Total RNA was extracted from PBMCs with Trizol reagent, with at least 5.5 micrograms obtained per sample. Naive CD45RAhigh/CD27high T cell percentages were measured by flow cytometry on a PBMC aliquot from every donor. Libraries were constructed by 5' RACE. TCRdb lists the instrument as Illumina HiSeq 2500. A second PCR of about 7 to 12 cycles was run with a J-beta primer mix and a sample-barcoded 5' primer. A unique molecular identifier was introduced onto each TCR beta cDNA molecule by a template-switch 5' adaptor carrying 12 random nucleotides. Each sample yielded at least 2.5 million CDR3-containing paired-end reads. All of the RNA was converted into first-strand cDNA using the Mint cDNA synthesis kit, with a TRBC-specific oligonucleotide serving as the primer. All cDNA was treated with uracil-DNA glycosylase and then went through a first 18-cycle PCR with the universal primers M1SS and BC2_uni_R. The study's processing was this. Normalization of each sample was performed by random selection of 1 million high-quality reads, each carrying a distinct molecular identifier. Instead of being binned into consensus sequences, reads that shared molecular identifiers were thrown out. MiTCR, set to a Q25 quality threshold and the strictest error-elimination algorithm, was used for CDR3 identification, clonotype clustering and error correction. A nonparametric unseen species model using Euler transformation provided a lower-bound estimate of total TCR beta diversity. The public sequencing data were trimmed at Q25 with fastp and processed into clonotypes with MiXCR by TCRdb, which kept only in-frame beta chains. When rows share a CDR3 protein, they turn into one entry using the most common DNA and genes. The V and J calls and clone size come from TCRdb's table, not from the authors' own analysis. The sample has some 1,000,000 distinct CDR3 sequences on record, approximately 26% of them singletons. Around 0.75% of the sample is in the top ten clones.

For CDR1 and CDR2, the germline V gene lists MGHRA and YSYEKL. The CDR3 has 14 amino acids, counting the end cysteine and phenylalanine. Of the read, only the CDR3 DNA is kept; its 42 bases are in frame from base 1. The V and J ends are trimmed by 1 base and 5 bases, leaving 8 bases between them. Broader findings and caveats from the paper: As age increased, observed TCR beta diversity per million T cells dropped in a roughly linear way, and a significant reduction was already evident by age about 40. Estimates of total diversity based on one million sequenced T cells were considered lower bounds and underestimates. There was a strong correlation between observed TCR beta diversity and the percentage of naive T cells measured by flow cytometry. Compared with the aged group, the long-lived group had more naive CD4+ T cells, fewer expanded clones and increased TCR diversity, a pattern suggesting age selection. Because the CMV infection status of the donors was unknown, age-related changes in expanded clonotypes may potentially have been confounded. Because profiling used bulk unsorted PBMCs, naive and antigen-experienced compartments could not be compared conclusively.

These data were also filed under a second study, of T cells of mothers and their children. Taken from the second paper: The donors were nine systemically healthy Caucasian individuals, made up of three mothers and their six children. cDNA synthesis consumed the entire amount of extracted RNA, loaded at around 1.5 ug RNA in each 15 ul reaction. In the second PCR, sample barcodes and 2-4 random nucleotides were introduced via the M1S primer. More than 9 million TCR beta CDR3 reads were obtained from each mother, and roughly 3 million reads were obtained from each child. In both related and unrelated pairs, thymic selection shapes the output of TCR recombination in a similar way, with inherited differences having only a minor effect. Normalized repertoire overlap was always found to be slightly, but never significantly, higher in related mother-child pairs than in unrelated mother-child pairs. No persistent microchimeric T cell clones were found, with a detection sensitivity of around 100 clones per million clonotypes. Deep NGS was used in the study to compare the TCR beta repertoires of mothers and children and to look for features that separate related mother-child pairs from unrelated individuals. Mothers averaged around 43 +/- 4 years of age and children averaged around 11 +/- 4 years. After adapter ligation was performed with NEBNext reagents, the libraries were sequenced on an Illumina HiSeq 2000 with 100+100 nt paired-end reads. To prevent cross-contamination, the mother and child libraries were prepared a month apart and were sequenced in separate runs. Between about 500,000 and 2,100,000 distinct TCR beta clonotypes were identified per donor. Naive TCR beta clonotypes were estimated from low-frequency clonotypes matched to each donor's FACS-determined naive share, without sorting.

The sequenced sample was blood. Recombination connected TRBV4-1 to TRBJ2-2, with no D gene named confidently. This TCR was sampled from a girl aged 2 to 9 in good health. The CDR3 is CASSQVGQTGELFF. The DNA sequence is given as TGCGCCAGCAGCCAAGTTGGTCAGACCGGGGAGCTGTTTTTT.